This TCR beta chain was identified during a study of T cell clonality in common variable immunodeficiency. Whole-study results and caveats: Compared with controls, CVID subjects had fewer shared TCRbeta clones. CVID subjects showed higher TCRbeta clonality than healthy controls. Reportedly, TCR beta sequences from common variable immunodeficiency showed fewer deletions and N-nucleotide insertions.

Data came from immunoSEQ multiplex PCR; TCRdb stores just in-frame clones and leaves some out. Reported are about 50,000 clones, none seen only once; the ten largest carry more than 2%. Germline loops: CDR1 SGHRS, CDR2 YFSETQ. This CDR3 has 15 residues. Trimming left V 2 bases short and J 2 bases short, with 8 bases between. This clone was counted at least ten times. Antigen specificity is unknown. The missing CDR3 end, 3 residues past where the read stops, is filled in from the germline J gene. This chain links TRBV5-1 with TRBJ2-6; possibly TRBD2 for D (6 bases). Sequencing was performed on peripheral blood mononuclear cells. This clonotype originated in a person aged 18 to 75 in good health. Here the CDR3 reads CASSLWGAGANVLTF. The covered CDR3 bases are TGCGCCAGCAGCTTATGGGGGGCTGGGGCCAACGTC.